This is a list of T cell receptor beta chains from one sample in a study of T cell changes during pregnancy in multiple sclerosis. Assay: immunoSEQ multiplex PCR; the TCRdb copy retains only in-frame clones and omits some. The sample lists about 98,000 clones, around 92% occurring once. Sequenced here: peripheral blood, sampled after pregnancy. Every receptor here comes from a female donor in good health, enrolled as a control in a pregnancy study. Both conserved end residues are trimmed from each CDR3. The D gene is left open where the match is weak.

>TRBV7-7|TRBJ2-2|-
ASSQTETGGSGELF
>TRBV28|TRBJ2-4|-
ASSHRVGKNIQY
>TRBV7-9|TRBJ2-5|TRBD2
ASSGGLVGAPEETQY
>TRBV6-5|TRBJ2-3|TRBD2
ASSYSTGSGTDTQY
>TRBV6-4|TRBJ2-3|-
ASSDGGGGTTDTQY
>TRBV27|TRBJ2-1|-
ASSGAGREQF
>TRBV19|TRBJ1-5|TRBD1
ASSTTGGDSNQPQH
>TRBV6-5|TRBJ2-7|-
ASSYSRAGTYEQY
>TRBV28|TRBJ2-1|TRBD2
ASSTSGAGSYNEQF
>TRBV7-3|TRBJ2-3|TRBD1
ASSLQGATDTQY
>TRBV7-7|TRBJ1-5|-
ASSLGPNQPQH
>TRBV5-5|TRBJ1-4|TRBD1
ASSLKWDRNEKLF
>TRBV28|TRBJ1-6|TRBD1
ASSGTGEGSPLH
>TRBV10-3|TRBJ2-5|TRBD2
AILAGPGETQY
>TRBV28|TRBJ1-2|TRBD1
ASTLDRGIGYT
>TRBV28|TRBJ2-1|-
ASSQSGSAEQF
>TRBV11-2|TRBJ2-7|TRBD2
ASSLELAGGFLEQY
>TRBV7-8|TRBJ2-1|TRBD2
ASSFNERGPDNEQF
>TRBV27|TRBJ1-1|-
ASSLVGPTTEAF
>TRBV2|TRBJ1-5|TRBD1
ASTGQANQPQH
>TRBV28|TRBJ2-1|-
ASSFGALRNEQF
>TRBV15|TRBJ2-1|TRBD1
ATSRGNRGNEQF
>TRBV5-1|TRBJ2-7|-
ASSQYSFPYEQY
>TRBV11-3|TRBJ2-3|TRBD1
ASSSRTGGFSDTQY
>TRBV7-9|TRBJ1-3|-
ASSPPGGSLRNTIY
>TRBV6-1|TRBJ2-3|TRBD2
ASSELAGVVADTQY
>TRBV6-6|TRBJ1-1|-
ASSYSTGWPNTEAF
>TRBV6-6|TRBJ2-7|-
ASSSPSRGGTYEQY
>TRBV7-9|TRBJ1-1|TRBD1
ASSFGQGRTEAF
>TRBV5-1|TRBJ1-4|-
ASSFTGATNEKLF
>TRBV11-2|TRBJ1-1|TRBD1
ASSFGQGARNTEAF